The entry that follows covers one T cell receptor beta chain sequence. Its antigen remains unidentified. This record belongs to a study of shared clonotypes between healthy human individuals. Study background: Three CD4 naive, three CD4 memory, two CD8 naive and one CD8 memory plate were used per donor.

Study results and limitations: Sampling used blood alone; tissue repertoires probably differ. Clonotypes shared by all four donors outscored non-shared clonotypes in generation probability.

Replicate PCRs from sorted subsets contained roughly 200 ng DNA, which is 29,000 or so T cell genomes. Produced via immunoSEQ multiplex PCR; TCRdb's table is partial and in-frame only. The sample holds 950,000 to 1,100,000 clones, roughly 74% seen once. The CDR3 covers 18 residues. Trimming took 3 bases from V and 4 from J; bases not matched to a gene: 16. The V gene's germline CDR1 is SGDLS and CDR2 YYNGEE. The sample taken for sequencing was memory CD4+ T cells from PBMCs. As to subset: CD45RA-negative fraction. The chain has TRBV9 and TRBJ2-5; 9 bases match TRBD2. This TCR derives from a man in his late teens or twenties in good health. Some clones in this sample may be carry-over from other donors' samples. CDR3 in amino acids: CASSATSSQGGRGETQYF. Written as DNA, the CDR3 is TGTGCCAGCAGCGCCACGTCCAGTCAGGGCGGGAGGGGAGAGACCCAGTACTTC. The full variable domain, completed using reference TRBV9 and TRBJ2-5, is DSGVTQTPKHLITATGQRVTLRCSPRSGDLSVYWYQQSLDQGLQFLIQYYNGEERAKGNILERFSAQQFPDLHSELNLSSLELGDSALYFCASSATSSQGGRGETQYFGPGTRLLVL.